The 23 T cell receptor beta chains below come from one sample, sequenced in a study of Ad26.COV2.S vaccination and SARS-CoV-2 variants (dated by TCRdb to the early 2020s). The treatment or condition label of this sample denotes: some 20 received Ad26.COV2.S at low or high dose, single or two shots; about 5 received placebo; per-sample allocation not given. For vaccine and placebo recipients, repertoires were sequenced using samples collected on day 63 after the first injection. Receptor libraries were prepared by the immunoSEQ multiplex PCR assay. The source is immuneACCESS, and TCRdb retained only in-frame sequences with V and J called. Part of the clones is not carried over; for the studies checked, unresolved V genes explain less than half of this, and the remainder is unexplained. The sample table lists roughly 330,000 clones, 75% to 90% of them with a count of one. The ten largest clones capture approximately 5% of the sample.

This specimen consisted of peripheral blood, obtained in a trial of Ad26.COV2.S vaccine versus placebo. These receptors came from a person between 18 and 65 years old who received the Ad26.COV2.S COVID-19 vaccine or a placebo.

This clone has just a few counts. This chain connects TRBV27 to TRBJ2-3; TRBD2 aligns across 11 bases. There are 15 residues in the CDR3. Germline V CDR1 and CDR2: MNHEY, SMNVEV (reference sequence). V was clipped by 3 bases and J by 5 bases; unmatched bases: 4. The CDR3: CASSLVAGGVDTQYF. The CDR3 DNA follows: TGTGCCAGCAGTTTGGTAGCGGGGGGGGTAGATACGCAGTATTTT.

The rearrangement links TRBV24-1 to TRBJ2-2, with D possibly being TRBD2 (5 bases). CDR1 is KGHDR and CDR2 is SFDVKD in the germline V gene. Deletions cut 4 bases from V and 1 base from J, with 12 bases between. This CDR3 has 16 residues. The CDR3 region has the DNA TGTGCCACCAGTGACCCCCGCCGGGGGAACACCGGGGAGCTGTTTTTT. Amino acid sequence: CATSDPRRGNTGELFF.

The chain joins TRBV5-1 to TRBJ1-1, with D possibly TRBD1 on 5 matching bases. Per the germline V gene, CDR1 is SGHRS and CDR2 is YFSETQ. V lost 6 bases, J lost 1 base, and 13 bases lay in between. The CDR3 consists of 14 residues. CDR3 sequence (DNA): TGCGCCAGCACAAAGGGGACGGAGAACACTGAAGCTTTCTTT. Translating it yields CASTKGTENTEAFF.

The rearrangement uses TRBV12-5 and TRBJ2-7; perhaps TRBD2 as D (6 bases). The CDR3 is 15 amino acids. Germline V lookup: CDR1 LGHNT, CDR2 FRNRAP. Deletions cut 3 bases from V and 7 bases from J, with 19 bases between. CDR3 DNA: TGTGCTAGTGGTTTAAGTGGGACCGCAAGCGGGGAGCAGTACTTC. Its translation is CASGLSGTASGEQYF.

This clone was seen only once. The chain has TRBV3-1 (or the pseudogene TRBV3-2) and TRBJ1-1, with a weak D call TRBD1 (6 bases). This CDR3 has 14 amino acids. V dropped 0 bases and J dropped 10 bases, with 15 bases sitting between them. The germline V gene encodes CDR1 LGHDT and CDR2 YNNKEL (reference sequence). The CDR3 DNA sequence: TGTGCCAGCAGCCAAGATTCGGGGGGGCGTAGAGCTTTCTTT. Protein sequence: CASSQDSGGRRAFF.

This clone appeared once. The CDR3 protein is CASSLREALNTEAFF. The CDR3 DNA reads TGTGCCAGCAGCTTACGCGAAGCCCTGAACACTGAAGCTTTCTTT. The chain combines TRBV7-9 with TRBJ1-1, with D unresolved. CDR3 size: 15 residues. Germline CDR1 and CDR2: SEHNR and FQNEAQ (reference sequence). V dropped 2 bases and J dropped 0 bases, with 10 bases sitting between them.

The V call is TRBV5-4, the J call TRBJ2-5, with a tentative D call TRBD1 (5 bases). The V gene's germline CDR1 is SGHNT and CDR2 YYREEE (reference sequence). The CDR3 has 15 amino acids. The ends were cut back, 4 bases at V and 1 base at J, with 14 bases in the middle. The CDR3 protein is CASSPRPTVQETQYF. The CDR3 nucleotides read TGTGCCAGCAGCCCCCGACCGACAGTCCAAGAGACCCAGTACTTC.

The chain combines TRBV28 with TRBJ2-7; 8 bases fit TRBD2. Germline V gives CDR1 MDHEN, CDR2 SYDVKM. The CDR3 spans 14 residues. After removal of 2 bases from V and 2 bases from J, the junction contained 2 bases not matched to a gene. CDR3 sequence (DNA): TGTGCCAGCAGTTTAAGCGGGGGCCCCTACGAGCAGTACGTC. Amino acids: CASSLSGGPYEQYV.

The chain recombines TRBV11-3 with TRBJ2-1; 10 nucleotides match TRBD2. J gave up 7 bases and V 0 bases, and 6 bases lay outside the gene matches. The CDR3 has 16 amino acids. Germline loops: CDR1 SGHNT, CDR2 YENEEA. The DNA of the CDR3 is TGTGCCAGCAGCTTAGAGCCTAGCGGGAGAAGGAATGAGCAGTTCTTC. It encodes CASSLEPSGRRNEQFF.

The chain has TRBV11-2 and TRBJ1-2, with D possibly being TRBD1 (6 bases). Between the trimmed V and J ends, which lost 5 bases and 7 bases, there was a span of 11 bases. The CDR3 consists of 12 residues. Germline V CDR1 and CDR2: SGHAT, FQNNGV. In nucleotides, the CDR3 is TGTGCCAGCAGCCAAGGGGGTGGTGGCTACACCTTC. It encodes CASSQGGGGYTF.

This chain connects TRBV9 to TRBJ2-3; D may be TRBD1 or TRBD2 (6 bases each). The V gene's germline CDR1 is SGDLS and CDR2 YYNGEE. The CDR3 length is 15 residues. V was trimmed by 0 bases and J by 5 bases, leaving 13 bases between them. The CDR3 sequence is CASSVGGAGGDTQYF. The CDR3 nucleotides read TGTGCCAGCAGCGTAGGGGGGGCCGGAGGAGATACGCAGTATTTT.

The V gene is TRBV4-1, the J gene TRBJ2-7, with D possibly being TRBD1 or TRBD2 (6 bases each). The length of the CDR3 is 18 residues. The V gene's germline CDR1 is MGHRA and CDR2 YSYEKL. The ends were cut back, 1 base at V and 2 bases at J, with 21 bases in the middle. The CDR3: CASSQAIQGLPNPYEQYF. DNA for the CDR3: TGCGCCAGCAGCCAAGCCATACAGGGACTGCCCAATCCCTACGAGCAGTACTTC.

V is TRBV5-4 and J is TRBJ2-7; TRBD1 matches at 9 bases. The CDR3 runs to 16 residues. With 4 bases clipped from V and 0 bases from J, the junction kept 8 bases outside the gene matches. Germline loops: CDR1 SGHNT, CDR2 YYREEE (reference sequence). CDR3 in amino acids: CASSPGGGQGSYEQYF. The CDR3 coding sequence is TGTGCCAGCAGCCCCGGAGGGGGACAGGGCTCCTACGAGCAGTACTTC.

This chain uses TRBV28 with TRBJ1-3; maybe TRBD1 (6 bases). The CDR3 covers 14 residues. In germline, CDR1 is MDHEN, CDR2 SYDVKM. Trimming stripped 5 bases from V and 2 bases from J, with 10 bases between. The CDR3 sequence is CASSRDTPGNTIYF. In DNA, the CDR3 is TGTGCCAGCAGTCGGGACACGCCTGGAAACACCATATATTTT.

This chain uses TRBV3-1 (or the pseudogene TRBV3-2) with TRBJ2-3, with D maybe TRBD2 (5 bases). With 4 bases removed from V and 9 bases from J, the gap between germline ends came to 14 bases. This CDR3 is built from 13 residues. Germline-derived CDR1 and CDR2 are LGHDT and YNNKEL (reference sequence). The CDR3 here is CASSPHGGVTQYF. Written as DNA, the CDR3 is TGTGCCAGCAGCCCCCACGGAGGAGTAACGCAGTATTTT.

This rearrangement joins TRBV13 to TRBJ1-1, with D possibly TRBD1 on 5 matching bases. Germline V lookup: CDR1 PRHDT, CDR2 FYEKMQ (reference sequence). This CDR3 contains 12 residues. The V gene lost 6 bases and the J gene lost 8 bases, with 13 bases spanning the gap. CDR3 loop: CASSLIWTEAFF. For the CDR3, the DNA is TGTGCCAGCAGTCTTATCTGGACAGAAGCTTTCTTT.

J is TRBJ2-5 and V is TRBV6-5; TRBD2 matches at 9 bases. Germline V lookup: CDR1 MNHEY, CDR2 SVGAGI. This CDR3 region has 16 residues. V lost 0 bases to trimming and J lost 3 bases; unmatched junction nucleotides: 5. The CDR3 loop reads CASSYSPRLAEETQYF. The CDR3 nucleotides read TGTGCCAGCAGTTACTCCCCTAGACTAGCGGAAGAGACCCAGTACTTC.

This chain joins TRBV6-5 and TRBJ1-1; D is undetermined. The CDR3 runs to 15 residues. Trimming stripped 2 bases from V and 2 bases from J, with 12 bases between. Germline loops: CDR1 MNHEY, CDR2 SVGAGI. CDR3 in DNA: TGTGCCAGCAGTTACACGGCCCCCCCAAACACTGAAGCTTTCTTT. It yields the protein CASSYTAPPNTEAFF.

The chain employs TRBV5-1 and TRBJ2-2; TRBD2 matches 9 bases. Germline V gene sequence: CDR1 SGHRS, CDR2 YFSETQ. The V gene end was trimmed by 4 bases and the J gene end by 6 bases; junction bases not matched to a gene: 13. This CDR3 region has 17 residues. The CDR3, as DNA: TGCGCCAGCAGCAGTTTCGCCGGGACTAGCCTTGCCGGGGAGCTGTTTTTT. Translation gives CASSSFAGTSLAGELFF.

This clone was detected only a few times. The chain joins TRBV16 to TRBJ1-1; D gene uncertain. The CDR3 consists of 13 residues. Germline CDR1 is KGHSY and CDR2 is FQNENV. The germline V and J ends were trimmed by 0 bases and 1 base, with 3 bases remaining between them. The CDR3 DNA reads TGTGCCAGCAGCCAATCGTGGAACACTGAAGCTTTCTTT. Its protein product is CASSQSWNTEAFF.

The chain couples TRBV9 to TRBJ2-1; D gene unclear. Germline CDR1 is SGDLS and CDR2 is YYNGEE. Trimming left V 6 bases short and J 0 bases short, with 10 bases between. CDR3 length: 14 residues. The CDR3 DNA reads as TGTGCCAGCACCTTTACGGTCTCCTACAATGAGCAGTTCTTC. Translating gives CASTFTVSYNEQFF.

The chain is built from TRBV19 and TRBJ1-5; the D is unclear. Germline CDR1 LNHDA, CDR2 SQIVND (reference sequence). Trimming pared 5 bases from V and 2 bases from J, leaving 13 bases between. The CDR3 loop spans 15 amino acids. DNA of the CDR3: TGTGCCAGTAGTCCCGTCTCCGGTGGCAATCAGCCCCAGCATTTT. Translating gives CASSPVSGGNQPQHF. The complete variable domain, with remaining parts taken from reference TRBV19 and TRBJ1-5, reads DGGITQSPKYLFRKEGQNVTLSCEQNLNHDAMYWYRQDPGQGLRLIYYSQIVNDFQKGDIAEGYSVSREKKESFPLTVTSAQKNPTAFYLCASSPVSGGNQPQHFGDGTRLSIL.

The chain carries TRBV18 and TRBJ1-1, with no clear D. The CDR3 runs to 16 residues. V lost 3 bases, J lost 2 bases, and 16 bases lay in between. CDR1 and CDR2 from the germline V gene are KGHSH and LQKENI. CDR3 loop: CASSPLWFGENTEAFF. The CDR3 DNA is TGTGCCAGCTCACCCCTTTGGTTCGGGGAAAACACTGAAGCTTTCTTT.